A single sample is the source of the 17 T cell receptor beta chains below, sequenced in a study of blood T cell repertoires in COVID-19. Some clones are missing from TCRdb's copy, which holds only in-frame ones; the method was immunoSEQ multiplex PCR. This table has approximately 500,000 clones, roughly nine tenths appearing once. Sequenced material: peripheral blood. Receptors were obtained from a woman aged 50 to 65 with COVID-19, enrolled during active disease.

The chain couples TRBV28 to TRBJ2-1, with 7 positions matching TRBD1. Germline CDR1 MDHEN, CDR2 SYDVKM. CDR3 length equals 15 residues. Trimming took 9 bases from V and 0 from J; bases not matched to a gene: 8. CDR3 DNA sequence: TGTGCCAGTTTCCGGGACAGCAGCTCCTACAATGAGCAGTTCTTC. This translates into CASFRDSSSYNEQFF.

This clone occurred once. The CDR3 DNA reads TGCGCCAGCAGCGCACGACAGGTTACCTCTGGAAACACCATATATTTT. Amino acids: CASSARQVTSGNTIYF. The chain couples TRBV5-1 to TRBJ1-3, with D maybe TRBD1 (6 bases). This CDR3 has 16 residues. V was pared by 4 bases and J by 0 bases, with 14 bases between. Germline V CDR1 and CDR2: SGHRS, YFSETQ.

This sequence joins TRBV2 and TRBJ2-2, with D unclear. Per germline, CDR1 SNHLY and CDR2 FYNNEI. Trimming took 4 bases from V and 6 from J, leaving 12 bases between them. The CDR3 consists of 14 residues. The CDR3 nucleotides are TGTGCCAGCAGTGGATCGGGTTGGTCCGGGGAGCTGTTTTTT. Amino acid sequence: CASSGSGWSGELFF.

The rearrangement uses TRBV11-2 and TRBJ2-2; D is undetermined. This CDR3 has 14 amino acids. Trimming removed 4 bases at V and 5 bases at J, with 11 bases between. Germline-derived CDR1 and CDR2 are SGHAT and FQNNGV. This CDR3 is CASSSRHLTGELFF. CDR3 sequence (DNA): TGTGCCAGCAGCTCCAGACACTTAACCGGGGAGCTGTTTTTT.

The CDR3 sequence is CASSQRGGTNTGELFF. CDR3 nucleotide sequence: TGTGCCAGCTCCCAAAGGGGTGGGACGAACACCGGGGAGCTGTTTTTT. The chain employs TRBV18 and TRBJ2-2, with D maybe TRBD1 (5 bases). Trimming stripped 6 bases from V and 0 bases from J, with 14 bases between. The CDR3 totals 16 residues. Germline V lookup: CDR1 KGHSH, CDR2 LQKENI.

The chain recombines TRBV7-9 with TRBJ2-7; 7 bases line up with TRBD1. The CDR3 totals 15 residues. CDR1 is SEHNR and CDR2 is FQNEAQ in the germline V gene (reference sequence). The J segment lost 5 bases and the V segment lost 1 base, leaving 8 bases of the junction unmatched. Here the CDR3 reads CASSLGQGEFDEQYF. CDR3 DNA: TGTGCCAGCAGCTTAGGTCAGGGGGAATTCGACGAGCAGTACTTC. The full variable domain, its missing parts supplied by reference TRBV7-9 and TRBJ2-7, is DTGVSQNPRHKITKRGQNVTFRCDPISEHNRLYWYRQTLGQGPEFLTYFQNEAQLEKSRLLSDRFSAERPKGSFSTLEIQRTEQGDSAMYLCASSLGQGEFDEQYFGPGTRLTVT.

V is TRBV5-6 and J is TRBJ1-2; no clear D. The CDR3 has 11 residues. The germline V gene encodes CDR1 SGHDT and CDR2 YYEEEE. V was trimmed by 1 base and J by 8 bases, leaving 6 bases between them. CDR3 nucleotide sequence: TGTGCCAGCAGCTTGACATACGGCTACACCTTC. This translates into CASSLTYGYTF.

The chain is built from TRBV30 and TRBJ1-5, with D unclear. The CDR3 covers 15 residues. V was shortened by 0 bases and J by 3 bases, with 12 bases between the two germline ends. Germline-derived CDR1 and CDR2 are GTSNPN and SVGIG (reference sequence). Here the CDR3 reads CAWSVLSGLNQPQHF. The CDR3 region has the DNA TGTGCCTGGAGTGTACTTTCTGGACTCAATCAGCCCCAGCATTTT.

This CDR3 is CASSRSGERETQYF. The CDR3 region has the DNA TGTGCCAGCAGCCGATCCGGAGAGCGAGAGACCCAGTACTTC. This rearrangement joins TRBV6-2 or TRBV6-3 to TRBJ2-5, with unresolved D. Trimming shortened V by 6 bases and J by 4 bases, and 15 bases separated the two germline ends. From germline, CDR1 is MNHEY and CDR2 SVGEGT. The CDR3 has 14 amino acids.

CDR3: CASSVGSGQAYEQYF. CDR3 bases: TGTGCCAGCAGCGTAGGATCGGGACAGGCCTACGAGCAGTACTTC. The chain joins TRBV9 to TRBJ2-7; TRBD1 agrees at 8 bases. The CDR3 sequence is 15 residues long. The trim removed 0 bases at V and 2 bases at J, leaving 4 bases unmatched. The germline gives CDR1 SGDLS, CDR2 YYNGEE.

This clone has just a few counts. The chain combines TRBV30 with TRBJ1-2, with D possibly matching TRBD1 (6 bases). This CDR3 region has 15 residues. Germline-derived CDR1 and CDR2 are GTSNPN and SVGIG (reference sequence). Trimming stripped 0 bases from V and 7 bases from J, with 18 bases between. CDR3 bases: TGTGCCTGGAGTGTACAGGGCAATTCCGGCCCTGGCTACACCTTC. Translating gives CAWSVQGNSGPGYTF. The full variable domain, with the rest looked up from reference TRBV30 and TRBJ1-2, is SQTIHQWPATLVQPVGSPLSLECTVEGTSNPNLYWYRQAAGRGLQLLFYSVGIGQISSEVPQNLSASRPQDRQFILSSKKLLLSDSGFYLCAWSVQGNSGPGYTFGSGTRLTVV.

The rearrangement uses TRBV9 and TRBJ1-3; D gene unclear. The ends were cut back, 3 bases at V and 4 bases at J, with 14 bases in the middle. The germline V gene has CDR1 SGDLS and CDR2 YYNGEE. The CDR3 covers 15 residues. The CDR3 loop is CASSGGVAGGNTIYF. Here the CDR3 DNA reads TGTGCCAGCAGCGGAGGAGTTGCCGGCGGAAACACCATATATTTT.

The V and J genes are TRBV19 and TRBJ2-2; perhaps TRBD1 as D (6 bases). With 6 bases removed from V and 4 bases from J, the gap between germline ends came to 12 bases. The CDR3 is 14 amino acids. Germline values: CDR1 LNHDA, CDR2 SQIVND (reference sequence). In DNA form, the CDR3 reads TGTGCCAGTAGATTCGGACAGATCACCGGGGAGCTGTTTTTT. Its protein is CASRFGQITGELFF.

The chain carries TRBV4-1 and TRBJ1-5; the D gene is possibly TRBD1 (5 bases). There are 15 residues in the CDR3. The germline CDR1 and CDR2 sequences are MGHRA and YSYEKL. The V end lost 2 bases, the J end lost 1 base, and 9 bases lay between the germline ends. For the CDR3, the DNA is TGCGCCAGCAGCCAACAGGGCAAGAGCAATCAGCCCCAGCATTTT. As protein: CASSQQGKSNQPQHF.

The chain uses TRBV24-1 and TRBJ2-1; TRBD1 matches at 10 bases. Germline loops: CDR1 KGHDR, CDR2 SFDVKD. The CDR3 contains 14 residues. V lost 9 bases, J lost 8 bases, and 9 bases stayed unmatched. The CDR3 protein is CATSPGQGPDEQFF. DNA for the CDR3: TGTGCCACCTCCCCGGGACAGGGGCCGGATGAGCAGTTCTTC.

The chain combines TRBV6-1 with TRBJ1-5; the D gene is possibly TRBD1 (6 bases). Germline loops: CDR1 MNHNS, CDR2 SASEGT. Between the trimmed V and J ends, which lost 7 bases and 4 bases, there was a span of 17 bases. The CDR3 loop spans 15 amino acids. The CDR3 sequence is CASIQRGGGNQPQHF. For the CDR3, the DNA is TGTGCCAGCATTCAACGCGGGGGCGGTAATCAGCCCCAGCATTTT.

This clone was seen only once. This rearrangement joins TRBV11-2 to TRBJ2-7; 9 bases map to TRBD1. Germline CDR1 is SGHAT and CDR2 is FQNNGV. The junction had 9 bases not matched to a gene; V was cut back by 4 bases and J by 5 bases. The CDR3 has 15 amino acids. The CDR3 DNA reads TGTGCCAGCAGCTCCGGACAGGGGTTGAGCCACGAGCAGTACTTC. Encoded protein: CASSSGQGLSHEQYF.